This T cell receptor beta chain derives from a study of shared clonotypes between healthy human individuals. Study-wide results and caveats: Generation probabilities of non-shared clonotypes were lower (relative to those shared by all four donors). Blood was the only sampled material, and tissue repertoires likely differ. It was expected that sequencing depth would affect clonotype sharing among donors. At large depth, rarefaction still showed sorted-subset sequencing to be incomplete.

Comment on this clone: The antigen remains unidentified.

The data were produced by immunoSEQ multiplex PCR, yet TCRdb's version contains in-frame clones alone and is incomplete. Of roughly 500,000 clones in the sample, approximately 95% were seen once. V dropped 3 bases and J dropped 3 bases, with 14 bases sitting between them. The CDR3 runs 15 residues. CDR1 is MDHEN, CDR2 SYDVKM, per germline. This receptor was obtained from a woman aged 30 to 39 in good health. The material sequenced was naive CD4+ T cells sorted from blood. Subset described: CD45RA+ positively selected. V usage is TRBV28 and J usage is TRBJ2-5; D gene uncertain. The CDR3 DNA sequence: TGTGCCAGCAGTTTTGGCGTAAGAGATGAAGAGACCCAGTACTTC. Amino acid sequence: CASSFGVRDEETQYF.